Following are 18 T cell receptor beta chains from one sample sequenced in a study of cytomegalovirus exposure and HLA in healthy donors. 13 Jbeta primers and 60 Vbeta primers were used for the PCR. Repertoires were generated with immunoSEQ multiplex PCR, while TCRdb's copy carries only in-frame clones and drops some. The sample carries 95,000 to 150,000 clones, approximately 77% recorded once. Specimen: PBMCs. The origin of the receptors is a man between 18 and 35 years old in good health and CMV-seronegative.

The DNA for the CDR3 is TGTGCCAGCAGCTTGGAGGTTCCCGGGGCCAACGTCCTGACTTTC. Amino acids: CASSLEVPGANVLTF. The rearrangement uses TRBV7-8 and TRBJ2-6; D might be TRBD2 (5 bases). V shed 3 bases and J shed 4 bases, with 10 bases lying between them. The germline CDR1 and CDR2 sequences are SGHVS and FQNEAQ. The CDR3 has 15 amino acids.

This clone was picked up a small number of times. The chain recombines TRBV6-5 with TRBJ2-5; 9 bases match TRBD1. The CDR3 is made up of 14 amino acids. V was pared by 6 bases and J by 4 bases, with 6 bases of the junction left unmatched. CDR1 is MNHEY and CDR2 is SVGAGI in the germline V gene. The CDR3 here is CASRDRGSRETQYF. Here the CDR3 DNA reads TGTGCCAGCAGGGACAGGGGATCAAGAGAGACCCAGTACTTC.

The chain combines TRBV7-3 with TRBJ1-5, with 8 bases fitting TRBD1. The ends lost 1 base at V and 5 bases at J; junction bases unmatched: 7. The germline V gene has CDR1 SGHTA and CDR2 FQGTGA. The CDR3 has 16 amino acids. The CDR3 coding sequence is TGTGCCAGCAGCTTAAGGCGGTCAGGGGGCGATCAGCCCCAGCATTTT. It is translated as CASSLRRSGGDQPQHF.

This rearrangement joins TRBV2 to TRBJ1-5, with a possible D match to TRBD1 (5 bases). V lost 4 bases, J lost 4 bases, and 8 bases lay in between. The CDR3 has 13 amino acids. Germline CDR1 is SNHLY and CDR2 is FYNNEI. CDR3 coding DNA: TGTGCCAGCAGTGCTGGGACTAATCAGCCCCAGCATTTT. Protein: CASSAGTNQPQHF.

The chain recombines TRBV7-6 with TRBJ2-2; 7 nucleotides align to TRBD1. The CDR3 contains 18 residues. Looked up from germline, CDR1 is SGHVS and CDR2 is FNYEAQ. The junction had 9 bases not matched to a gene; V was cut back by 2 bases and J by 0 bases. CDR3 sequence (DNA): TGTGCCAGCAGCTTATTTAGACAGGGCGGTTCGAACACCGGGGAGCTGTTTTTT. Its protein is CASSLFRQGGSNTGELFF.

This chain connects TRBV27 to TRBJ1-4; 10 bases agree with TRBD1. From germline, CDR1 is MNHEY and CDR2 SMNVEV (reference sequence). J lost 6 bases, V lost 6 bases, and 4 bases had no gene match. This CDR3 is built from 14 residues. CDR3 sequence: CASSPGQGYEKLFF. In DNA form, the CDR3 reads TGTGCCAGCAGCCCGGGACAGGGGTATGAAAAACTGTTTTTT.

In its sample, this clone was seen a few times. The chain carries TRBV6-1 and TRBJ1-6; D is undetermined. This CDR3 spans 15 amino acids. Germline-derived CDR1 and CDR2 are MNHNS and SASEGT. The V end lost 0 bases, the J end lost 2 bases, and 5 bases lay between the germline ends. The CDR3 is CASSEAATYNSPLHF. The DNA for the CDR3 is TGTGCCAGCAGTGAAGCGGCCACCTATAATTCACCCCTCCACTTT.

The V call is TRBV5-1, the J call TRBJ2-7; tentatively, D is TRBD1 (5 bases). CDR1 and CDR2 from the germline V gene are SGHRS and YFSETQ. The CDR3 runs to 14 residues. The V end was cut by 1 base, the J end by 2 bases, with 10 bases between. Written as DNA, the CDR3 is TGCGCCAGCAGCTTGATCCCAGGGACCTACGAGCAGTACTTC. Translation gives CASSLIPGTYEQYF.

The sample holds one count of this clone. DNA of the CDR3: TGTGCCAGCAGAGTACCCAGGACAGGGCCGTGGAATGGCTACACCTTC. This gives the protein CASRVPRTGPWNGYTF. V and J are TRBV6-4 and TRBJ1-2, with 8 bases that match TRBD1. The CDR3 covers 16 residues. V lost 6 bases, J lost 6 bases, and 15 bases stayed unmatched. The germline gives CDR1 MRHNA, CDR2 SNTAGT.

The chain is built from TRBV6-1 and TRBJ1-2, with 7 nucleotides matching TRBD1. Germline CDR1 MNHNS, CDR2 SASEGT. Trimming at V came to 5 bases and at J to 7 bases, leaving 4 bases not matched to a gene. CDR3 length equals 12 residues. The CDR3 region has the DNA TGTGCCAGCAGTCTCCAGGGGGGTGGCTACACCTTC. Protein: CASSLQGGGYTF.

This clone has more than one count but fewer than ten. The chain is built from TRBV14 and TRBJ2-5, with a possible D match to TRBD2 (6 bases). The V end lost 3 bases, the J end lost 5 bases, and 19 bases lay between the germline ends. The CDR3 totals 16 residues. Germline V gene data show CDR1 as SGHDN and CDR2 as FVKESK. CDR3 sequence reads: CASSQIRSGGRETQYF. CDR3 DNA: TGTGCCAGCAGCCAGATTAGGAGCGGAGGGAGGGAGACCCAGTACTTC.

This chain links TRBV28 with TRBJ2-7; no reliable D call. Trimming took off 7 bases at V and 2 bases at J, with 15 bases between the two ends. Germline loops: CDR1 MDHEN, CDR2 SYDVKM. This CDR3 has 14 amino acids. Here the CDR3 DNA reads TGTGCCAGCACTCAGGTGGGTGAAACCTACGAGCAGTACTTC. This encodes CASTQVGETYEQYF.

The rearrangement links TRBV5-4 to TRBJ2-1, with TRBD2 as a possible D gene (7 bases). The CDR3 consists of 15 residues. Germline V gene lookup returns CDR1 SGHNT and CDR2 YYREEE (reference sequence). Deletions cut 4 bases from V and 6 bases from J, with 17 bases between. CDR3 in amino acids: CASSPGRGAGNEQFF. CDR3 coding DNA: TGTGCCAGCAGCCCCGGACGGGGGGCGGGCAATGAGCAGTTCTTC. The whole variable domain, filled in from reference TRBV5-4 and TRBJ2-1, reads ETGVTQSPTHLIKTRGQQVTLRCSSQSGHNTVSWYQQALGQGPQFIFQYYREEENGRGNFPPRFSGLQFPNYSSELNVNALELDDSALYLCASSPGRGAGNEQFFGPGTRLTVL.

This clone was seen a single time. The rearrangement uses TRBV7-2 and TRBJ1-2, with 9 bases aligning to TRBD1. After removal of 5 bases from V and 5 bases from J, the junction contained 6 bases not matched to a gene. From germline, CDR1 is SGHTA and CDR2 FQGNSA. This CDR3 contains 14 residues. The CDR3 is CASSPLGQGYGYTF. CDR3 in DNA: TGTGCCAGCAGCCCCCTGGGACAGGGATATGGCTACACCTTC.

V and J are TRBV18 and TRBJ1-2, with TRBD1 identical over 9 bases. Unmatched junction bases numbered 18, after V lost 0 bases and J lost 4 bases. The CDR3 length is 20 residues. The germline gives CDR1 KGHSH, CDR2 LQKENI. The CDR3 DNA sequence: TGTGCCAGCTCACCACCTGACACCCCGGGACAGGGCGATAGCCTCTATGGCTACACCTTC. This codes for CASSPPDTPGQGDSLYGYTF.

This clone is a singleton in its sample. The genes are TRBV10-1 and TRBJ1-2; D gene ambiguous. This CDR3 is built from 13 residues. The V and J ends lost 3 bases and 8 bases respectively, with 13 bases between them. Germline V gives CDR1 WNHNN, CDR2 SYGVQD (reference sequence). The CDR3 coding sequence is TGCGCCAGCAGTGACAACAGAATGATGGGCTACACCTTC. It specifies CASSDNRMMGYTF.

This sequence joins TRBV5-1 and TRBJ1-5, with 7 positions matching TRBD1. V dropped 0 bases and J dropped 7; count of bases not matched to a gene: 1. The germline CDR1 and CDR2 sequences are SGHRS and YFSETQ. This CDR3 spans 13 amino acids. The CDR3 DNA reads TGCGCCAGCAGCTTGGCAGGGGGGCAGCCCCAGCATTTT. As protein: CASSLAGGQPQHF.

The chain uses TRBV5-1 and TRBJ1-2, with 9 bases aligning to TRBD1. From germline, CDR1 is SGHRS and CDR2 YFSETQ. Germline trimming cut 4 bases from V and 7 bases from J; bases unmatched to any gene: 14. This CDR3 spans 16 amino acids. The CDR3 DNA sequence: TGCGCCAGCAGCAACCCTCCCCCACAGGGGGCGGGTGGCTACACCTTC. Its translation: CASSNPPPQGAGGYTF.